In this sample, the clone carrying this T cell receptor beta chain turned up many times. The data are from a study of T cell repertoires in cytomegalovirus infection. Turning to the study itself: Public TCR beta signatures were indicative of both CMV infection and a matching HLA type.

TCRdb recomputed calls from the reads with MiXCR, one row per CDR3 protein. This sample has 250,000 to 300,000 distinct CDR3 sequences, with approximately 8.3% found just once. The sequencing input was PBMCs. This TCR derives from a human donor in good health (CMV status not recorded). Some clones in this sample may be carry-over from other donors' samples.

CDR3 amino acids: CASSRRQEGSYGYTF. CDR3 coding DNA: TGTGCCAGCAGCAGACGACAGGAGGGTAGCTATGGCTACACCTTC. V is TRBV7-8 and J is TRBJ1-2; D might be TRBD1 (6 bases). This CDR3 comprises 15 residues. V lost 5 bases and J 4 bases, leaving 17 bases between the germline ends. Germline values: CDR1 SGHVS, CDR2 FQNEAQ. Supplemented by reference TRBV7-8 and TRBJ1-2, the full variable domain reads GAGVSQSPRYKVAKRGQDVALRCDPISGHVSLFWYQQALGQGPEFLTYFQNEAQLDKSGLPSDRFFAERPEGSVSTLKIQRTQQEDSAVYLCASSRRQEGSYGYTFGSGTRLTVV.